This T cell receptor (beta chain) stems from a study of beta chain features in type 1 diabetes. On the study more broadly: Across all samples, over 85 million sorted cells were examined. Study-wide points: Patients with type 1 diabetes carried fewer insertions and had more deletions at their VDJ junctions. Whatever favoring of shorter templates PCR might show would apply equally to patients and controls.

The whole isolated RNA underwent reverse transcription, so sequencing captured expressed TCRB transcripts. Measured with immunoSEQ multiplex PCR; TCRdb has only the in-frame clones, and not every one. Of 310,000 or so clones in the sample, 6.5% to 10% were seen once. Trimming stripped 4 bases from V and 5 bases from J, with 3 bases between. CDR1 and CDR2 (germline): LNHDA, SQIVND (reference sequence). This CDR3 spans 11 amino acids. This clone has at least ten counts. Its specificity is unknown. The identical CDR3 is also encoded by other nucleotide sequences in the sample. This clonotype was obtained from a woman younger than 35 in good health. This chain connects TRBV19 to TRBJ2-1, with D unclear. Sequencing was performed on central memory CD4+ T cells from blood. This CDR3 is CASSTHNEQFF. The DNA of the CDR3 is TGTGCCAGTAGTACCCACAATGAGCAGTTCTTC.